Presented here are 5 T cell receptor beta chains from one specimen sequenced in a study of cytomegalovirus exposure and HLA in healthy donors. Vbeta (60) and Jbeta (13) primers were used in the PCR. Using immunoSEQ multiplex PCR, the repertoire was profiled, and TCRdb retains in-frame clones only, with some absent. Found here are 100,000 to 150,000 clones, 80% of them singletons; the top ten hold around 9.5%. Sequencing was carried out using PBMCs. The receptors were gathered from a female donor in good health and CMV-seropositive.

The rearrangement joins TRBV20-1 to TRBJ1-2, with D perhaps TRBD1 (5 bases). This CDR3 is built from 11 residues. The germline V gene encodes CDR1 DFQATT and CDR2 SNEGSKA (reference sequence). The CDR3 sequence: CRLQANYGYTF. In DNA form, the CDR3 reads TGCAGGTTACAGGCTAACTATGGCTACACCTTC.

As for this clone: The junction does not match germline at one end; this may be a read error. The V and J genes are TRBV7-9 and TRBJ1-2, with TRBD1 identical over 9 bases. The CDR3 consists of 12 residues. In germline, CDR1 is SEHNR, CDR2 FQNEAQ (reference sequence). For the CDR3, the DNA is TGTTCCAGCGCCACTACAGGGGGCTTTCACACCTTC. Translated: CSSATTGGFHTF.

V is TRBV27 and J is TRBJ1-1, with TRBD1 identical over 7 bases. Germline V gene lookup returns CDR1 MNHEY and CDR2 SMNVEV (reference sequence). J gave up 4 bases and V 6 bases, and 5 bases lay outside the gene matches. The CDR3 has 13 residues. Here the CDR3 reads CASRTGWGTEAFF. The CDR3 DNA reads TGTGCCAGCAGGACAGGGTGGGGCACTGAAGCTTTCTTT.

The chain carries TRBV5-1 and TRBJ2-1; TRBD2 matches 12 bases. With V trimmed by 1 base and J by 2 bases, 7 bases remained unmatched. This CDR3 is 18 amino acids long. Germline V CDR1 and CDR2: SGHRS, YFSETQ. As DNA, the CDR3 is TGCGCCAGCAGCTTGCCACTAGCGGGGGGTAAGACCTACAATGAGCAGTTCTTC. It yields the protein CASSLPLAGGKTYNEQFF.

The V gene is TRBV2, the J gene TRBJ1-4; 8 bases line up with TRBD1. With V trimmed by 9 bases and J by 7 bases, 4 bases remained unmatched. The CDR3 is made up of 12 amino acids. Germline V gives CDR1 SNHLY, CDR2 FYNNEI. The CDR3 is CASQDRGEKLFF. In DNA, the CDR3 is TGTGCCAGTCAAGACAGGGGTGAAAAACTGTTTTTT.